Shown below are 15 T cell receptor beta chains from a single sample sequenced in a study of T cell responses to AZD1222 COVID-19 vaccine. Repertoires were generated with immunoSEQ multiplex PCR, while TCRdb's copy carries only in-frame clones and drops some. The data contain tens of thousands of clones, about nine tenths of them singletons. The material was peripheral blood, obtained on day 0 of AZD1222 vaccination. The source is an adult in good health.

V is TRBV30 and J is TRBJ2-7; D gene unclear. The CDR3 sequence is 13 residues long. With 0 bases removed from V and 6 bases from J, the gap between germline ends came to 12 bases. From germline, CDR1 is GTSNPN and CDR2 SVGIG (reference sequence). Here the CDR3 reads CAWSVFGSGEQYF. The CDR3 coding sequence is TGTGCCTGGAGTGTATTCGGATCAGGCGAGCAGTACTTC.

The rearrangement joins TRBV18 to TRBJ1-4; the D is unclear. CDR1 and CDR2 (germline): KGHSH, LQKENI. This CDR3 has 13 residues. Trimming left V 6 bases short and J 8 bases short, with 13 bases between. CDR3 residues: CASSRSVGEKLFF. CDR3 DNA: TGTGCCAGCTCTAGGTCAGTTGGCGAAAAACTGTTTTTT.

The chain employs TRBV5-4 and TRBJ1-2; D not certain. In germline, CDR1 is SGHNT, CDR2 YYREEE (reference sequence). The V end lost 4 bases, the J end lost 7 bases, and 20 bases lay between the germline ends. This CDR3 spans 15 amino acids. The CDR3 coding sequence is TGTGCCAGCAGCCCGGGGATCCCGGACTTGTCTGGCTACACCTTC. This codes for CASSPGIPDLSGYTF.

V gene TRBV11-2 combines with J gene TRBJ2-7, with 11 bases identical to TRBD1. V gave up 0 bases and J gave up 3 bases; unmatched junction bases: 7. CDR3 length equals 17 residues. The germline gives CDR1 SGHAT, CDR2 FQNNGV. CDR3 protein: CASSLEGRGQGGYEQYF. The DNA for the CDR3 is TGTGCCAGCAGCTTAGAAGGCCGGGGACAGGGGGGCTACGAGCAGTACTTC. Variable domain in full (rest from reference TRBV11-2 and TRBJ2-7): EAGVAQSPRYKIIEKRQSVAFWCNPISGHATLYWYQQILGQGPKLLIQFQNNGVVDDSQLPKDRFSAERLKGVDSTLKIQPAKLEDSAVYLCASSLEGRGQGGYEQYFGPGTRLTVT.

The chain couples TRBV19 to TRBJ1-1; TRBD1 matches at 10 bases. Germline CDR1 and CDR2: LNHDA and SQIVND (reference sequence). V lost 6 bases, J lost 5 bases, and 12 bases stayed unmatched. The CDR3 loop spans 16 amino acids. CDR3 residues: CASSKRLGTGVTEAFF. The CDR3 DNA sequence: TGTGCCAGTAGCAAAAGACTGGGGACAGGGGTTACTGAAGCTTTCTTT.

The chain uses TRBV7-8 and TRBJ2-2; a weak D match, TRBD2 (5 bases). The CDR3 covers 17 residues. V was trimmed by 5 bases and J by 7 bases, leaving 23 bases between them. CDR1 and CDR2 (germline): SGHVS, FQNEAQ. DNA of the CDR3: TGTGCCAGCAGCCCCCAATTAGCTAGGGAGAGGTACGGGGAGCTGTTTTTT. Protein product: CASSPQLARERYGELFF.

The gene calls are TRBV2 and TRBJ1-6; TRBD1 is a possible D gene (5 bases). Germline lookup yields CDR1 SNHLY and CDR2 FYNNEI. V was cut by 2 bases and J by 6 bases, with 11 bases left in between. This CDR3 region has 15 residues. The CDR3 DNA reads TGTGCCAGCAGTGAAAGGGGCATGGGTAATTCACCCCTCCACTTT. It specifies CASSERGMGNSPLHF.

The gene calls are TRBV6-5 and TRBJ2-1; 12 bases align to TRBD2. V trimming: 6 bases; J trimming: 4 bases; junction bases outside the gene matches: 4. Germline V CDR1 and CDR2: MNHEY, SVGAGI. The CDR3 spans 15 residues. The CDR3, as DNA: TGTGCCAGCAGCCGGACTAGCGGGGATTACAATGAGCAGTTCTTC. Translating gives CASSRTSGDYNEQFF.

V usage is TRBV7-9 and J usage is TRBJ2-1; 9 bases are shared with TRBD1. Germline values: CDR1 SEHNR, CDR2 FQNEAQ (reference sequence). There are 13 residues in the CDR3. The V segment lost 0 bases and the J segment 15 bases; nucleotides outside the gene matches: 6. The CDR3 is CASSLAVQGAVFF. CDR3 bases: TGTGCCAGCAGCTTAGCCGTACAGGGGGCGGTGTTCTTC.

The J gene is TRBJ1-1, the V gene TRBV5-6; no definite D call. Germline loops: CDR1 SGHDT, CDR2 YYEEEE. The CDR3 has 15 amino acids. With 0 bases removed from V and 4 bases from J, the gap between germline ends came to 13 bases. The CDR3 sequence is CASSLGIASGTEAFF. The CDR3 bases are TGTGCCAGCAGCTTGGGGATAGCGTCGGGCACTGAAGCTTTCTTT.

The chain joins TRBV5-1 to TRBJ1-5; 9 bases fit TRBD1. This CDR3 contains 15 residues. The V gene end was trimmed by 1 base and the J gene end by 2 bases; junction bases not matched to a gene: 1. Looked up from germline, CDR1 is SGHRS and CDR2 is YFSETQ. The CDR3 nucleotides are TGCGCCAGCAGCTTGACAGGGGGCGGCAATCAGCCCCAGCATTTT. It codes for CASSLTGGGNQPQHF.

The CDR3 DNA follows: TGTGCCAGCGGATTACGACTAGCGGGAGGCAAGCGATTAGGGGAGCAGTACTTC. This sequence encodes CASGLRLAGGKRLGEQYF. V is TRBV27 and J is TRBJ2-7, with 13 bases that match TRBD2. There are 18 residues in the CDR3. V trimming: 8 bases; J trimming: 7 bases; junction bases outside the gene matches: 20. The germline gives CDR1 MNHEY, CDR2 SMNVEV (reference sequence).

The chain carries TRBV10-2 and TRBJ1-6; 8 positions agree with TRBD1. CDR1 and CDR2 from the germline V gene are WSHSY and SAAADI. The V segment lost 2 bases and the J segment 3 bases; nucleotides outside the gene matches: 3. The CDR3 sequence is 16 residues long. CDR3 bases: TGCGCCAGCAGTGAGCCCGGACAGGGCTATAATTCACCCCTCCACTTT. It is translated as CASSEPGQGYNSPLHF.

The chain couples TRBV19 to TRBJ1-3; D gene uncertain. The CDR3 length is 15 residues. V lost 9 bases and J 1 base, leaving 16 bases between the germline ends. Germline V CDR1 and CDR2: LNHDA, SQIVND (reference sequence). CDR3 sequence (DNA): TGTGCCAGCTTATCCGGAAGGGCATCTGGAAACACCATATATTTT. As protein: CASLSGRASGNTIYF.

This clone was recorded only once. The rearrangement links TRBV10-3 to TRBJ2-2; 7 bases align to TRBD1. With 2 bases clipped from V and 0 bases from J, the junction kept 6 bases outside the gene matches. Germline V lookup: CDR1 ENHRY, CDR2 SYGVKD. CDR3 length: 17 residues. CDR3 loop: CAISEGPDRTNTGELFF. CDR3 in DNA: TGTGCCATCAGTGAGGGGCCGGACAGGACGAACACCGGGGAGCTGTTTTTT.